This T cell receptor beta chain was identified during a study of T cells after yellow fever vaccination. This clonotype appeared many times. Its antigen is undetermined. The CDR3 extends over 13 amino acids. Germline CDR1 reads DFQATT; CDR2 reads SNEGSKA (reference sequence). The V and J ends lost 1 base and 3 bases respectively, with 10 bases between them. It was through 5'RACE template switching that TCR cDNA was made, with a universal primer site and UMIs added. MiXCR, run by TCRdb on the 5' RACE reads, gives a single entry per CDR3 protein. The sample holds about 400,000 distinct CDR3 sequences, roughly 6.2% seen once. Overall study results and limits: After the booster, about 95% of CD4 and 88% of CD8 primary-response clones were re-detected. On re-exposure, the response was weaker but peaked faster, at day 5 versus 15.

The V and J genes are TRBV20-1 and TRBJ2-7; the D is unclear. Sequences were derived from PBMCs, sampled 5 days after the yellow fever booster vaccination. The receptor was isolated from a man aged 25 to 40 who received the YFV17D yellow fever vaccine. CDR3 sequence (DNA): TGCAGTGCTAGAGCACTCTTGAACTACGAGCAGTACTTC. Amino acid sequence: CSARALLNYEQYF.